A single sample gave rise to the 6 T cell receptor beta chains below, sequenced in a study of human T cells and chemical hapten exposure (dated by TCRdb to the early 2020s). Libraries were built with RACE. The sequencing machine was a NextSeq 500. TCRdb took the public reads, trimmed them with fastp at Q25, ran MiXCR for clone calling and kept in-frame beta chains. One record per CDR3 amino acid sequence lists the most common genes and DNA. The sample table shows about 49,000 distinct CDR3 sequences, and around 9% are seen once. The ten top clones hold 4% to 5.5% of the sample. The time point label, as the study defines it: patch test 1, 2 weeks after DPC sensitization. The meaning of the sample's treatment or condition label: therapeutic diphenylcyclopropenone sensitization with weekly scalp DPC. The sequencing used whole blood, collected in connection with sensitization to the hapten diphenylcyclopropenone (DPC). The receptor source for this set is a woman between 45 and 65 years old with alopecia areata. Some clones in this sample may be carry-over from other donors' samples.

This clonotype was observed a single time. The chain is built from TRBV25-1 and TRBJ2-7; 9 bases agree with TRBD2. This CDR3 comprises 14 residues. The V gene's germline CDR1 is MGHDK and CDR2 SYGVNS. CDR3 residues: CAVQFSGSSYEQYF. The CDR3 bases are TGTGCTGTCCAGTTTAGCGGGAGTTCCTACGAGCAGTACTTC.

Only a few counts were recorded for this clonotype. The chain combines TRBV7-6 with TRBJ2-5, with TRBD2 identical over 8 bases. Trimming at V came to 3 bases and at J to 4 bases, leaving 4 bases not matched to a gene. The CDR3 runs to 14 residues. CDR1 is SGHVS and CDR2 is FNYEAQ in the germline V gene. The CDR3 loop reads CASSLTAGGETQYF. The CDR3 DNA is TGTGCCAGCAGCTTGACGGCGGGGGGAGAGACCCAGTACTTC. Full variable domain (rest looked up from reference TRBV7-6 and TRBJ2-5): GAGVSQSPRYKVTKRGQDVALRCDPISGHVSLYWYRQALGQGPEFLTYFNYEAQQDKSGLPNDRFSAERPEGSISTLTIQRTEQRDSAMYRCASSLTAGGETQYFGPGTRLLVL.

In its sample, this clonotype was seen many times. The chain's CDR3 is CSAKSGSLGETQYF. DNA for the CDR3: TGCAGTGCTAAGAGCGGGAGCTTGGGGGAGACCCAGTACTTC. This sequence joins TRBV20-1 and TRBJ2-5; 8 bases agree with TRBD2. Germline V gives CDR1 DFQATT, CDR2 SNEGSKA (reference sequence). The V segment lost 4 bases and the J segment 5 bases; nucleotides outside the gene matches: 9. This CDR3 has 14 residues.

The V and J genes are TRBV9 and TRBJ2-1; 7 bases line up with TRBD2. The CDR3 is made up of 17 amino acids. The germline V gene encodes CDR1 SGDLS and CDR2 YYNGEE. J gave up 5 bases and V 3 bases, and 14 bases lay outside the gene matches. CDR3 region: CASSGDDWAGANNEQFF. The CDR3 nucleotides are TGTGCCAGCAGCGGGGATGATTGGGCGGGAGCGAACAATGAGCAGTTCTTC. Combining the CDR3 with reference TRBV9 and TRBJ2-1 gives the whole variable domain DSGVTQTPKHLITATGQRVTLRCSPRSGDLSVYWYQQSLDQGLQFLIQYYNGEERAKGNILERFSAQQFPDLHSELNLSSLELGDSALYFCASSGDDWAGANNEQFFGPGTRLTVL.

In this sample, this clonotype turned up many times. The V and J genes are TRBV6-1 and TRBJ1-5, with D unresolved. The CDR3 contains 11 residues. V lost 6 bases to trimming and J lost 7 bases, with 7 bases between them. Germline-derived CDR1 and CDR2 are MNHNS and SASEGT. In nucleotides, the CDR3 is TGTGCCAGCAGCGGGTACCAGCCCCAGCATTTT. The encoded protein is CASSGYQPQHF.

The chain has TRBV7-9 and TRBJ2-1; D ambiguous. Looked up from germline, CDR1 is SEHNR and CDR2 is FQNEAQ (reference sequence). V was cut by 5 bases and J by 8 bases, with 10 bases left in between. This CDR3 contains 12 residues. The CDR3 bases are TGTGCCAGCAGCAGGATTGATCATGAGCAGTTCTTC. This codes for CASSRIDHEQFF.